This T cell receptor beta chain was recorded in a study of blood T cell repertoires in COVID-19. For the study at large: T cells, B-cell-depleted T cells, or PBMCs provided the cDNA or gDNA that served as material.

Seattle patients were enrolled during active infection and followed longitudinally. The protocol was immunoSEQ multiplex PCR, while the TCRdb copy is restricted to in-frame clones and leaves out a portion. The sample lists about 160,000 clones; about four fifths were seen once. Germline assignment: CDR1 SGHRS and CDR2 YFSETQ. The CDR3 has 15 amino acids. J was trimmed by 6 bases and V by 1 base; bases with no gene match: 7. Sequenced sample: peripheral blood. The chain links TRBV5-1 to TRBJ1-2, with TRBD1 identical over 9 bases. This sequence was found in a woman aged 60-75 years with COVID-19, enrolled during active disease. DNA for the CDR3: TGCGCCAGCAGCTTGTTACAGGGGGCAGGAGATGGCTACACCTTC. Protein: CASSLLQGAGDGYTF.